This passage covers 10 T cell receptor beta chains from one sample sequenced in a study of T cell clusters in autoimmune cytopenias. Multiplex touch-down PCR amplified TRB using TRB-A and TRB-B pools in one tube. Using the multiplex PCR reads, TCRdb records one entry per CDR3 protein without DNA. There are about 2,900 distinct CDR3 sequences in the sample, with around 6.7% held by the top ten. TRB amplification used roughly 250 ng of peripheral blood genomic DNA. The data also belong to a second study, concerning T cell repertoires in aging, cancer and after chemotherapy.

The specimen was peripheral blood. The receptors derive from a human donor in good health.

This sequence joins TRBV11-1 and TRBJ2-2. This CDR3 has 17 residues. CDR1 SGHAT and CDR2 FQDESV come from the germline V gene (reference sequence). This chain's CDR3 is CASSLATSLLSTGELFF.

This clonotype is labeled medium-sized based on frequency. The rearrangement joins TRBV10-3 to TRBJ1-5; without DNA, the TCRdb call of TRBD1 cannot be checked. Germline V lookup: CDR1 ENHRY, CDR2 SYGVKD. This CDR3 region has 14 residues. CDR3 amino acids: CAISEGQGNQPQHF.

This clonotype is called medium-sized (0.01 to 0.1%) based on its frequency. The rearrangement joins TRBV6-2 or TRBV6-3 to TRBJ2-3. The CDR3 sequence is 13 residues long. The germline V gene has CDR1 MNHEY and CDR2 SVGEGT. This CDR3 is CASREVGTDTQYF.

The chain recombines TRBV28 with TRBJ1-6; TCRdb picks TRBD1, but there is no DNA to check that call. This CDR3 region has 17 residues. Germline V CDR1 and CDR2: MDHEN, SYDVKM. CDR3 loop: CASRRDSLSSYNSPLHF. The full variable domain, with the rest looked up from reference TRBV28 and TRBJ1-6, is DVKVTQSSRYLVKRTGEKVFLECVQDMDHENMFWYRQDPGLGLRLIYFSYDVKMKEKGDIPEGYSVSREKKERFSLILESASTNQTSMYLCASRRDSLSSYNSPLHFGNGTRLTVT.

Judged by frequency, this clonotype is medium-sized. The chain is built from TRBV5-6 and TRBJ1-1. This CDR3 comprises 13 residues. CDR1 and CDR2 from the germline V gene are SGHDT and YYEEEE. The CDR3 is CASSLRAVPEAFF.

The genes are TRBV14 and TRBJ2-7; TCRdb indicates TRBD2, and absent DNA this call remains unverified. The CDR3 is 14 residues long. Germline-derived CDR1 and CDR2 are SGHDN and FVKESK. The CDR3 is CASSPLSGSSEQYF. Combining the CDR3 with reference TRBV14 and TRBJ2-7 gives the whole variable domain EAGVTQFPSHSVIEKGQTVTLRCDPISGHDNLYWYRRVMGKEIKFLLHFVKESKQDESGMPNNRFLAERTGGTYSTLKVQPAELEDSGVYFCASSPLSGSSEQYFGPGTRLTVT.

This clonotype is medium-sized by frequency. Here the CDR3 reads CSASGLRDRGDNEQFF. The V gene is TRBV20-1, the J gene TRBJ2-1; absent DNA, TCRdb's TRBD1 call cannot be checked. Germline V lookup: CDR1 DFQATT, CDR2 SNEGSKA (reference sequence). The CDR3 consists of 16 residues.

This clonotype shows up as medium-sized by frequency. This sequence joins TRBV6-5 and TRBJ2-5. Germline values: CDR1 MNHEY, CDR2 SVGAGI. This CDR3 region has 11 residues. The CDR3 sequence: CASSSAETQYF.

This clonotype is called medium-sized based on its frequency. The V call is TRBV24-1, the J call TRBJ2-2; TCRdb calls TRBD1, which cannot be checked without DNA. Germline V lookup: CDR1 KGHDR, CDR2 SFDVKD. This CDR3 is built from 16 residues. The CDR3 loop reads CATSEAGGWNTGELFF.

This clonotype ranks as medium-sized in terms of frequency. The rearrangement uses TRBV7-9 and TRBJ1-6; TCRdb's D gene call, TRBD1, goes unchecked for lack of DNA. Germline V gene lookup returns CDR1 SEHNR and CDR2 FQNEAQ (reference sequence). This CDR3 is 14 amino acids long. The CDR3 loop reads CASSLRDRNSPLHF.